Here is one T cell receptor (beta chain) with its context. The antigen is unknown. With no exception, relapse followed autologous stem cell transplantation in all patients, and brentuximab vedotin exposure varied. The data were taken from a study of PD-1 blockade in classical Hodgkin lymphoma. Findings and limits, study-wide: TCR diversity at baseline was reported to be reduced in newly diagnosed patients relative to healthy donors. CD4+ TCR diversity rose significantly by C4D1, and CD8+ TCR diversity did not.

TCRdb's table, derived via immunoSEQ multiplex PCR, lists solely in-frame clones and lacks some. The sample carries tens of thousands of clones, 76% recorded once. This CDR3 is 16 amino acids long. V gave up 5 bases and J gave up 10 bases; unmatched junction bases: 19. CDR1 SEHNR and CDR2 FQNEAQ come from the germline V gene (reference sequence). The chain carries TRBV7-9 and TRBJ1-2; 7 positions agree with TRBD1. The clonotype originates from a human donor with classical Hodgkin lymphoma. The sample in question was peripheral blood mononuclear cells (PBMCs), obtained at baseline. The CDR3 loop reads CASSRTHPGQDNFYTF. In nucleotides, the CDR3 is TGTGCCAGCAGCCGAACTCATCCCGGACAGGACAACTTCTACACCTTC.